This note documents a single T cell receptor (beta chain) sequence. V dropped 4 bases and J dropped 3 bases, with 13 bases sitting between them. The CDR3 spans 15 residues. The germline V gene has CDR1 SGHTA and CDR2 FQGNSA. This sample was included in a study of read filtering for tumor transcriptome and immune sequencing. Molecular barcoded adaptors covering alpha/delta and beta/gamma chains were used on 400 to 450 ng RNA. Using its own MiXCR run on the reads, TCRdb lists one record per CDR3 protein. Among 57,000 or so distinct CDR3 sequences listed, around 18% were seen once. Sampling of bone marrow took place during active disease in every patient.

The sequenced sample consisted of a population of CD138-negative cells sorted from bone marrow. The chain is built from TRBV7-2 and TRBJ1-5, with D possibly matching TRBD1 (5 bases). The receptor was isolated from a donor aged 40 or over with multiple myeloma. CDR3 amino acids: CASSSGGGTNQPQHF. The CDR3 nucleotides read TGTGCCAGCAGCTCCGGGGGAGGGACCAATCAGCCCCAGCATTTT.